This entry is about one TCR beta chain. Its antigen is still unknown. The input lacks base qualities; no much larger clone sits a single base away. The data are from a study of Ad26.COV2.S vaccination and SARS-CoV-2 variants (dated by TCRdb to about 2021). About the investigation overall: Donors in the vaccine arm were drawn from COV1001, a phase I-IIa trial of Ad26.COV2.S in healthy adults that was multicentre, randomized, double-blind and placebo-controlled. Ad26.COV2.S was administered intramuscularly at 5 x 10^10 or 1 x 10^11 viral particles, either as a single shot or as two shots given 56 days apart. TCRbeta repertoire sequencing served as the tool for gauging how specific and how broad the SARS-CoV-2-reactive T cell receptors were following Ad26.COV2.S vaccination. A total of some 30 samples were included in the TCR-sequenced set, comprising 19 Ad26.COV2.S vaccine recipients, 5 placebo recipients and 8 SARS-CoV-2 convalescent individuals. Trial participants were randomized into five groups of five, in which low-dose or high-dose Ad26.COV2.S was given once or twice, or placebo was given on both occasions. Investigators remained blinded to trial group allocation during experiments and outcome assessment.

Trimming removed 5 bases from V and 6 bases from J, leaving 10 bases between the germline ends. The CDR3 spans 11 residues, from the cysteine through the phenylalanine. Left in the record is the CDR3 DNA by itself, 33 bases read in frame from the first base. Taken from the germline V gene (reference sequence), the CDR1 and CDR2 loops are DFQATT and SNEGSKA. The meaning of the sample's treatment or condition label: over 15 received Ad26.COV2.S at low or high dose, single or two shots; 5 received placebo; per-sample allocation not given. Repertoires of vaccine and placebo recipients were sequenced from samples collected on day 63 after the first injection. Cohort 1b enrolled 20 to 30 adults aged 18-55 years at a single site in Boston, USA, between 29 July and 7 August 2020. Ad26.COV2.S was a replication-incompetent adenovirus type 26 vector that expressed a prefusion-stabilized SARS-CoV-2 spike protein derived from the original Wuhan strain.

Study-wide findings and limitations: After vaccination, substantial breadth of spike-specific CD8+ and CD4+ T cell responses was reported. The authors noted that the TCR breadth and depth analyses may have underestimated total T cell responses. The study was not powered to compare responses between vaccine doses or regimens. Ad26.COV2.S recipients had higher spike-specific TCR breadth than placebo recipients (P = 0.0014). Vaccine and placebo recipients had comparable non-spike TCR breadth, which fits with the vaccine containing only spike.

TCRbeta CDR3 regions were sequenced with the immunoSEQ Assay. After extraction, genomic DNA underwent amplification by bias-controlled multiplex PCR, followed by high-throughput sequencing. The authors processed their data as follows. To quantify the absolute abundance of each unique TCRbeta CDR3 region, sequences were collapsed and filtered. T cell fraction was estimated by normalization of TCRbeta template counts to usable DNA, with usable DNA being measured through amplification of reference genes present in all nucleated cells. Repertoire TCRs were annotated as SARS-CoV-2-specific when V gene, CDR3 amino acid sequence and J gene were exactly matched to a known reactive TCR set. The reference SARS-CoV-2 TCR set was obtained from MIRA and was filtered for enrichment in COVID-19-positive ImmuneCODE repertoires, whereby public or cross-reactive TCRs were removed. Using the MIRA antigens, annotated TCRs were further analysed by specific ORF or by position within an ORF. Depth was the summed frequency of annotated unique rearrangements, while breadth was defined as annotated unique rearrangements over total unique productive rearrangements. Two-sided Wilcoxon rank-sum tests were applied when comparing TCR breadth between groups. Here the immuneACCESS table is served through TCRdb, limited to in-frame sequences with V and J called. Missing clones are a known gap in these copies; in checked studies unresolved V genes cover under half, and the rest lacks a known reason. Clone size and V and J calls were adopted from that table, with D and trimming inferred from the DNA. This sample holds 500,000 or so clones; roughly nine tenths were observed only once. The top ten clones comprise about 2.4% of the sample.

The receptor's source is a person aged 18 to 59 who received the Ad26.COV2.S COVID-19 vaccine or a placebo. The sample in question was peripheral blood, obtained in a trial of Ad26.COV2.S vaccine versus placebo. Recombination joined TRBV20-1 with TRBJ1-1, with the D segment identity uncertain. The nucleotide sequence is given as TGCAGTGCTTCTCGGGCGTCTGAAGCTTTCTTT. Its translation reads: CSASRASEAFF.